The clone carrying this T cell receptor (beta chain) was detected many times. 5'RACE employing 10-nucleotide random UMIs yielded the cDNA. TCRdb re-derived calls from the 5' RACE reads in MiXCR, one entry per CDR3 protein. The profile covers about 120,000 distinct CDR3 sequences, with roughly 3.4% appearing a single time and roughly 1.3% taken by the ten largest. This entry is derived from a study of neurological immune-mediated disorders. The clonotype comes from a woman in her twenties or thirties with multiple sclerosis. Material for sequencing was PBMCs.

This chain's CDR3 is CSATGTDSNQPQHF. The DNA of the CDR3 is TGCAGTGCCACCGGGACAGACAGCAATCAGCCCCAGCATTTT. V and J are TRBV20-1 and TRBJ1-5; 7 bases line up with TRBD1. The CDR3 contains 14 residues. CDR1 and CDR2 (germline): DFQATT, SNEGSKA (reference sequence). The V gene end was trimmed by 6 bases and the J gene end by 1 base; junction bases not matched to a gene: 6.